This T cell receptor beta chain was captured by sequencing in a study of T cells expressing NK-cell markers. At the level of the study: HCMV seropositivity characterized most of the eight sequenced donors, and seronegativity one.

Study observations and caveats: Of CD8+ T cells, about 1.0-8% belonged to dominant NKG2C+ clonotypes in five to seven donors. Several of the donors also had these clonotypes leading their CD3+CD56-NKG2C+ fraction.

UMI-tagged 5'RACE template switching yielded the TCR beta cDNA. TCRdb re-called the 5' RACE reads and catalogs CDR3 proteins one per entry, DNA excluded. This specimen shows about 390,000 distinct CDR3 sequences; the ten leading clones hold roughly a tenth. The CDR3 is made up of 14 amino acids. Turning to this clonotype: The antigen is unknown.

The sequenced sample was blood T cells: a sorted CD56 or NKG2C T cell subset, CD4+ or CD8+ T cells, or bulk PBMC T cells (not recorded which). This chain uses TRBV12-3 or TRBV12-4 with TRBJ1-4. The clonotype was recovered from a woman between 45 and 60 years old in good health. This chain's CDR3 is CASSLMAVGEKLFF.